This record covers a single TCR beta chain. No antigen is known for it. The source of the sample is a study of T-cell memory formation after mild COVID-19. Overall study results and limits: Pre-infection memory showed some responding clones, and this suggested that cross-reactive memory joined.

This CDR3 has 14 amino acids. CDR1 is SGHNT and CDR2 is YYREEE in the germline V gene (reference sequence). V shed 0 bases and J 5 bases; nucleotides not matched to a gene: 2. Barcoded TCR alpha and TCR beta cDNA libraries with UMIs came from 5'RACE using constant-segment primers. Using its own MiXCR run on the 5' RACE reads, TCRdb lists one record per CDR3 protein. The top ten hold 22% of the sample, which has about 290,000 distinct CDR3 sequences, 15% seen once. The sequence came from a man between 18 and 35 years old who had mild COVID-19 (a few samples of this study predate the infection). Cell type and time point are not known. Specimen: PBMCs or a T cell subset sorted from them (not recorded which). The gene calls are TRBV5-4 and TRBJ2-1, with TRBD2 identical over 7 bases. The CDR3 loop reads CASSLGLADNEQFF. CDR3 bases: TGTGCCAGCAGCTTGGGTCTAGCGGACAATGAGCAGTTCTTC.